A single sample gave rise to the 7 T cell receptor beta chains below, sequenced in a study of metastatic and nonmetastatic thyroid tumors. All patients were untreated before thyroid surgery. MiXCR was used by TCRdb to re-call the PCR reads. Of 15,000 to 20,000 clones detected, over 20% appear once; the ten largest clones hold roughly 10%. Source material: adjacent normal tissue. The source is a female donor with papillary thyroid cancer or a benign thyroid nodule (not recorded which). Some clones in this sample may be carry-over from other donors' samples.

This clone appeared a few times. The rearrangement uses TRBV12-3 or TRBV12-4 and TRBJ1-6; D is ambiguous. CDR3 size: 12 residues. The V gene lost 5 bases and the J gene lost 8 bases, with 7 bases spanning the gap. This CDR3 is CASSPTDSPLHF. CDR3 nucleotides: TGTGCCAGCAGTCCTACAGATTCACCCCTCCACTTT.

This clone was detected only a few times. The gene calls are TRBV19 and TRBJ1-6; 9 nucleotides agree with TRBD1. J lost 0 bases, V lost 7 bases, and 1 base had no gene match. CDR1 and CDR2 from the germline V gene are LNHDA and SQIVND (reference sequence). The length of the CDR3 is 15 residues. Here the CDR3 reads CASTTGGSYNSPLHF. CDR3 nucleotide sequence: TGTGCCAGTACGACAGGGGGCTCCTATAATTCACCCCTCCACTTT.

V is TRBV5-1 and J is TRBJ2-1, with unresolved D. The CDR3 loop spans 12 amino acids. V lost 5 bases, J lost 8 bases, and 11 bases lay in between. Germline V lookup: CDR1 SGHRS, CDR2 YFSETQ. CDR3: CASRDVVDEQFF. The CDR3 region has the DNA TGCGCCAGCAGGGACGTGGTGGATGAGCAGTTCTTC.

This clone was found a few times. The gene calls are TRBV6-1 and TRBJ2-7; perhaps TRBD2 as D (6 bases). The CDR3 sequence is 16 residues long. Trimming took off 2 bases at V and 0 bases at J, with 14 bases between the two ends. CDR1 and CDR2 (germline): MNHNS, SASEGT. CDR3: CASSERRAELSYEQYF. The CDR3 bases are TGTGCCAGCAGTGAAAGGAGGGCGGAACTCTCCTACGAGCAGTACTTC.

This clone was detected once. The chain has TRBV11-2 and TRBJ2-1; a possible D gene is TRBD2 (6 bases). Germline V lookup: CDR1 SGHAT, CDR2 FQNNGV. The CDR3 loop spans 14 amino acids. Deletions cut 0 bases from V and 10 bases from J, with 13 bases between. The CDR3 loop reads CASSLEWTGGEQFF. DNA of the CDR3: TGTGCCAGCAGCTTAGAGTGGACCGGAGGGGAGCAGTTCTTC.

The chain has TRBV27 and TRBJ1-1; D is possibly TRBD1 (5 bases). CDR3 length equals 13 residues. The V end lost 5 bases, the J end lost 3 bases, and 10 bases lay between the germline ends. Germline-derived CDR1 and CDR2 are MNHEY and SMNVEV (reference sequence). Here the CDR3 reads CASSPRQYTEAFF. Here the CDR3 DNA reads TGTGCCAGCAGTCCAAGACAGTACACTGAAGCTTTCTTT.

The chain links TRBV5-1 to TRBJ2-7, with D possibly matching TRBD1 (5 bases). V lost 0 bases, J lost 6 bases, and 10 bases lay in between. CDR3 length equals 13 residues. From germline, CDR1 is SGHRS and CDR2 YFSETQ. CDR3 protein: CASSLEVGREQYF. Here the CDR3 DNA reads TGCGCCAGCAGCTTGGAGGTGGGGCGCGAGCAGTACTTC.